A selection of T cell receptor beta chains follows, all from one sample in a study of brain T cells in children with intractable seizures. The repertoire was sequenced with immunoSEQ multiplex PCR; TCRdb's copy has only in-frame clones and lacks some. The top ten clones hold roughly 5.8% of a sample with about 350,000 clones, more than 85% of them seen once. The starting material was peripheral blood, obtained less than 6 months after surgery. The receptors shown here come from a boy less than two years old with tuberous sclerosis and intractable seizures. Both conserved end residues are part of each CDR3. A D gene is named only where the DNA matches it firmly. Size is stated for part of the rows, as once, few or many counts, or as a class when the clone is expanded.

D gene: .
clone size: .
V gene: TRBV28
J gene: TRBJ2-1
CDR3 protein: CASSLQNEQFF
CDR3 DNA: TGTGCCAGCAGCCTTCAGAATGAGCAGTTCTTC

D gene: .
clone size: .
V gene: TRBV27
J gene: TRBJ1-6
CDR3 protein: CASSLGRQNNSPLHF
CDR3 DNA: TGTGCCAGCAGTTTAGGGAGACAAAATAATTCACCCCTCCACTTT

D gene: .
clone size: once
V gene: TRBV6-6
J gene: TRBJ1-4
CDR3 protein: CASSPSGGEGEKLFF
CDR3 DNA: TGTGCCAGCAGTCCCTCGGGAGGGGAAGGTGAAAAACTGTTTTTT

D gene: .
clone size: .
V gene: TRBV27
J gene: TRBJ1-2
CDR3 protein: CASSPDEDGLYGYTF
CDR3 DNA: TGTGCCAGCAGTCCGGACGAAGACGGCCTCTATGGCTACACCTTC

D gene: .
clone size: few
V gene: TRBV21-1
J gene: TRBJ1-3
CDR3 protein: CASSKDRDIGGNTIYF
CDR3 DNA: TGTGCCAGCAGCAAAGACCGGGACATAGGTGGAAACACCATATATTTT

D gene: .
clone size: .
V gene: TRBV4-2
J gene: TRBJ2-1
CDR3 protein: CASSQDRSSYNEQFF
CDR3 DNA: TGTGCCAGCAGCCAAGACCGGAGCTCCTACAATGAGCAGTTCTTC

D gene: .
clone size: .
V gene: TRBV7-3
J gene: TRBJ2-1
CDR3 protein: CASSLTGPSYNEQFF
CDR3 DNA: TGTGCCAGCAGCTTAACGGGACCTTCCTACAATGAGCAGTTCTTC

D gene: .
clone size: .
V gene: TRBV24-1
J gene: TRBJ1-5
CDR3 protein: CATPDGYEPQHF
CDR3 DNA: TGTGCCACCCCGGACGGCTATGAGCCCCAGCATTTT

D gene: .
clone size: .
V gene: TRBV5-4
J gene: TRBJ2-1
CDR3 protein: CATLPDPGSYNEQFF
CDR3 DNA: TGTGCCACCCTGCCTGACCCAGGGTCCTACAATGAGCAGTTCTTC

D gene: .
clone size: .
V gene: TRBV27
J gene: TRBJ1-2
CDR3 protein: CASSATYGYTF
CDR3 DNA: TGTGCCAGCAGTGCCACCTATGGCTACACCTTC

D gene: TRBD1
clone size: .
V gene: TRBV6-5
J gene: TRBJ1-4
CDR3 protein: CASTWTGSEKLFF
CDR3 DNA: TGTGCCAGCACCTGGACAGGGTCTGAAAAACTGTTTTTT

D gene: .
clone size: .
V gene: TRBV5-5
J gene: TRBJ1-3
CDR3 protein: CASSLSGDSGNTIYF
CDR3 DNA: TGTGCCAGCAGCTTGAGCGGGGACTCTGGAAACACCATATATTTT

D gene: .
clone size: .
V gene: TRBV6-5
J gene: TRBJ1-1
CDR3 protein: CASSYKANTEAFF
CDR3 DNA: TGTGCCAGCAGTTACAAAGCGAACACTGAAGCTTTCTTT

D gene: TRBD2
clone size: once
V gene: TRBV19
J gene: TRBJ2-1
CDR3 protein: CASSKLAGIPNEQFF
CDR3 DNA: TGTGCCAGTAGTAAACTAGCGGGAATTCCCAATGAGCAGTTCTTC

D gene: TRBD2
clone size: .
V gene: TRBV2
J gene: TRBJ2-5
CDR3 protein: CASRLAGGPETQYF
CDR3 DNA: TGTGCCAGCCGGCTAGCGGGGGGGCCAGAGACCCAGTACTTC